The 27 T cell receptor beta chains reported below all come from one sample, sequenced in a study of neurological immune-mediated disorders. TCRdb used MiXCR to reprocess the 5' RACE reads, holding one entry per CDR3 protein. The sample lists under 85,000 distinct CDR3 sequences; over 9% were seen once. What was sequenced was PBMCs. The receptors derive from a man aged 35-49 years in good health.

This clonotype was detected ten times or more. The chain carries TRBV21-1 and TRBJ2-2; the table assigns TRBD2, which was not confirmed against the DNA. TRBV21-1 is noted as a pseudogene. CDR3 length equals 20 residues. CDR3 amino acids: CASSNWGSGRIFPNTGELFF. The CDR3 DNA sequence: TGTGCCAGCAGCAATTGGGGCAGCGGGAGGATCTTCCCGAACACCGGGGAGCTGTTTTTT.

In its sample, this clonotype was seen once. Possible read error: a much larger clone is one base away. The rearrangement links TRBV3-1 to TRBJ1-1, with TRBD1 as a possible D gene (6 bases). This CDR3 has 12 amino acids. Germline assignment: CDR1 LGHDT and CDR2 YNNKEL (reference sequence). DNA for the CDR3: TGTGTCAGCCAGGGGCCGAACACTGAAGCTTTCTTT. Translated: CVSQGPNTEAFF.

As for this clonotype: A much larger clonotype is one base distant, so this may be a read error. In DNA form, the CDR3 reads TGTGCCAGCACCGGGTACAGGGCAAGGGTAGCTTTCTTT. It is translated as CASTGYRARVAFF. V usage is TRBV2 and J usage is TRBJ1-1; a weak D match, TRBD1 (6 bases). Germline CDR1 and CDR2: SNHLY and FYNNEI. V lost 7 bases and J lost 10, with 19 bases in between. CDR3 length: 13 residues.

V gene TRBV5-1 combines with J gene TRBJ2-7; maybe TRBD1 (6 bases). Trimming left V 0 bases short and J 6 bases short, with 13 bases between. This CDR3 has 14 residues. Germline assignment: CDR1 SGHRS and CDR2 YFSETQ. The CDR3 nucleotides read TGCGCCAGCAGCTTGGGGACAGACACCAGCGAGCAGTACTTC. It encodes CASSLGTDTSEQYF. The whole variable domain, remainder taken from reference TRBV5-1 and TRBJ2-7, is KAGVTQTPRYLIKTRGQQVTLSCSPISGHRSVSWYQQTPGQGLQFLFEYFSETQRNKGNFPGRFSGRQFSNSRSEMNVSTLELGDSALYLCASSLGTDTSEQYFGPGTRLTVT.

This clonotype was counted ten times or more. The V call is TRBV4-2, the J call TRBJ2-1; D is unresolved. The CDR3 runs to 15 residues. Germline lookup yields CDR1 LGHNA and CDR2 YNFKEQ. V was shortened by 1 base and J by 2 bases, with 9 bases between the two germline ends. CDR3 DNA sequence: TGTGCCAGCAGCCAAGGACTCCCCCCCTACAATGAGCAGTTCTTC. Protein sequence: CASSQGLPPYNEQFF.

This clonotype was counted many times. The genes are TRBV5-1 and TRBJ2-1, with 8 bases identical to TRBD2. The trim removed 4 bases at V and 8 bases at J, leaving 8 bases unmatched. This CDR3 comprises 14 residues. Germline V lookup: CDR1 SGHRS, CDR2 YFSETQ. The CDR3 coding sequence is TGCGCCAGCAGCGATTCGACTAGCGTGGATGAGCAGTTCTTC. This encodes CASSDSTSVDEQFF.

Only a few counts were recorded for this clonotype. This chain links TRBV12-3 or TRBV12-4 with TRBJ2-2; no reliable D call. Between the trimmed V and J ends, which lost 7 bases and 1 base, there was a span of 13 bases. The CDR3 is 15 amino acids. The DNA of the CDR3 is TGTGCCAGCACCCTCCCGCTGGGGAACACCGGGGAGCTGTTTTTT. This translates into CASTLPLGNTGELFF.

This clonotype was seen many times. V and J are TRBV3-1 and TRBJ2-7; D may be TRBD1 (6 bases). Germline CDR1 is LGHDT and CDR2 is YNNKEL (reference sequence). The CDR3 sequence is 15 residues long. V lost 5 bases and J 4 bases, leaving 18 bases between the germline ends. The CDR3 nucleotides are TGTGCCAGCAGCTCCGTGGCCAGGGGTTCTTACGAGCAGTACTTC. It specifies CASSSVARGSYEQYF.

The chain links TRBV2 to TRBJ1-3; no clear D. Trimming cost V 6 bases and J 3 bases, with 15 bases left between them. The CDR3 has 15 residues. Germline V CDR1 and CDR2: SNHLY, FYNNEI. CDR3 in amino acids: CASRKPDGNGNTIYF. DNA of the CDR3: TGTGCCAGCAGGAAGCCGGACGGGAATGGAAACACCATATATTTT.

This clonotype has at least ten counts. The chain joins TRBV20-1 to TRBJ2-5; TRBD2 is a possible D gene (7 bases). The germline gives CDR1 DFQATT, CDR2 SNEGSKA (reference sequence). The germline V and J ends were trimmed by 5 bases and 2 bases, with 21 bases remaining between them. The CDR3 is 16 residues long. This chain's CDR3 is CSAEGRGGLTQETQYF. Written as DNA, the CDR3 is TGCAGTGCTGAGGGAAGGGGGGGCCTCACTCAAGAGACCCAGTACTTC.

This clonotype was detected ten times or more. This rearrangement joins TRBV7-9 to TRBJ2-1; the match to TRBD2 covers 11 bases. The germline gives CDR1 SEHNR, CDR2 FQNEAQ (reference sequence). J was trimmed by 4 bases and V by 5 bases; bases with no gene match: 10. This CDR3 spans 17 amino acids. The CDR3 bases are TGTGCCAGCAGCAGGACCACTAGCGGGGGATTTTACAATGAGCAGTTCTTC. Translating it yields CASSRTTSGGFYNEQFF.

Ten or more counts support this clonotype. CDR3 protein: CASRLNGGPETQYF. DNA of the CDR3: TGTGCCAGCAGGCTGAATGGGGGACCAGAGACCCAGTACTTC. The chain combines TRBV28 with TRBJ2-5, with D possibly called TRBD1 or TRBD2 (5 bases each). CDR1 is MDHEN and CDR2 is SYDVKM in the germline V gene. V lost 6 bases and J 4 bases, leaving 15 bases between the germline ends. CDR3 size: 14 residues. Full variable domain (missing parts from reference TRBV28 and TRBJ2-5): DVKVTQSSRYLVKRTGEKVFLECVQDMDHENMFWYRQDPGLGLRLIYFSYDVKMKEKGDIPEGYSVSREKKERFSLILESASTNQTSMYLCASRLNGGPETQYFGPGTRLLVL.

This clonotype came up many times. The chain recombines TRBV27 with TRBJ2-7; possible D gene TRBD2, 6 bases. The V end was cut by 10 bases, the J end by 6 bases, with 13 bases between. Germline V gene data show CDR1 as MNHEY and CDR2 as SMNVEV (reference sequence). The CDR3 totals 11 residues. The CDR3 sequence: CATGTGGEQYF. The CDR3 DNA is TGTGCCACTGGCACCGGGGGCGAGCAGTACTTC.

This clonotype showed up many times. The CDR3 nucleotides read TGTGCCAGCAGTGAAATTGGAGGAGCCAAACAGTTCTTC. Translated, it gives CASSEIGGAKQFF. This chain connects TRBV6-1 to TRBJ2-1; a possible D gene is TRBD2 (5 bases). Trimming cost V 2 bases and J 13 bases, with 15 bases left between them. This CDR3 region has 13 residues. Germline-derived CDR1 and CDR2 are MNHNS and SASEGT.

This clonotype was found many times. The gene calls are TRBV2 and TRBJ1-1; D unclear. Trimming took 4 bases from V and 2 from J, leaving 11 bases between them. The CDR3 contains 14 residues. Germline V gives CDR1 SNHLY, CDR2 FYNNEI. CDR3 DNA: TGTGCCAGCAGTGTAAGGCAGGACAACACTGAAGCTTTCTTT. Its translation: CASSVRQDNTEAFF.

In its sample, this clonotype was seen many times. CDR3 protein: CASTLGGEDTQYF. Written as DNA, the CDR3 is TGTGCCAGCACCCTAGGAGGGGAAGATACGCAGTATTTT. The chain is built from TRBV7-2 and TRBJ2-3, with a possible D match to TRBD2 (6 bases). Germline-derived CDR1 and CDR2 are SGHTA and FQGNSA. This CDR3 has 13 amino acids. The ends were cut back, 7 bases at V and 5 bases at J, with 13 bases in the middle.

This clonotype was counted at least ten times. V is TRBV9 and J is TRBJ1-1; no clear D. V was shortened by 0 bases and J by 2 bases, with 5 bases between the two germline ends. Per the germline V gene, CDR1 is SGDLS and CDR2 is YYNGEE. The CDR3 consists of 13 residues. CDR3 in DNA: TGTGCCAGCAGCGTAGGGGCTAACACTGAAGCTTTCTTT. This gives the protein CASSVGANTEAFF.

The J gene is TRBJ2-2, the V gene TRBV6-1; D is unclear. CDR3 length: 12 amino acids. The germline V gene has CDR1 MNHNS and CDR2 SASEGT. With 6 bases removed from V and 6 bases from J, the gap between germline ends came to 8 bases. Here the CDR3 DNA reads TGTGCCAGCAGAAAGGGTTCCGGGGAGCTGTTTTTT. Translation gives CASRKGSGELFF.

The CDR3 is CSARALAPYSGNTIYF. As DNA, the CDR3 is TGCAGTGCTAGAGCGTTAGCTCCTTACTCTGGAAACACCATATATTTT. V and J are TRBV20-1 and TRBJ1-3; D is uncertain. V was trimmed by 1 base and J by 0 bases, leaving 13 bases between them. Germline CDR1 and CDR2: DFQATT and SNEGSKA (reference sequence). The CDR3 covers 16 residues.

This clonotype came up many times. The CDR3 loop reads CASSWPRDSNYGYTF. The CDR3 DNA reads as TGTGCCAGCAGTTGGCCTCGGGACAGTAACTATGGCTACACCTTC. The V call is TRBV12-3 or TRBV12-4, the J call TRBJ1-2; 7 bases fit TRBD1. The CDR3 contains 15 residues. The J segment lost 1 base and the V segment lost 4 bases, leaving 6 bases of the junction unmatched.

This clonotype was detected many times. CDR3 nucleotide sequence: TGTGCCAGCAGCTTAGCCCCTAGCGGGGCGGATACGCAGTATTTT. It codes for CASSLAPSGADTQYF. J is TRBJ2-3 and V is TRBV7-9, with 9 bases that match TRBD2. There are 15 residues in the CDR3. J was trimmed by 6 bases and V by 0 bases; bases with no gene match: 4. The V gene's germline CDR1 is SEHNR and CDR2 FQNEAQ (reference sequence).

This clonotype was recorded at least ten times. Here the CDR3 DNA reads TGTGCCAGCCGCCCTTTTGGGACAGGGGGCGCGGAGACCCAGTACTTC. Residues: CASRPFGTGGAETQYF. The chain links TRBV6-2 or TRBV6-3 to TRBJ2-5, with TRBD1 matching over 12 bases. Unmatched junction bases numbered 12, after V lost 8 bases and J lost 5 bases. The CDR3 runs to 16 residues. CDR1 and CDR2 from the germline V gene are MNHEY and SVGEGT.

In this sample, this clonotype turned up many times. The rearrangement joins TRBV20-1 to TRBJ2-1; D gene unclear. This CDR3 contains 13 residues. Germline-derived CDR1 and CDR2 are DFQATT and SNEGSKA (reference sequence). The V end lost 5 bases, the J end lost 0 bases, and 8 bases lay between the germline ends. In DNA form, the CDR3 reads TGCAGTGCTCCAAGGAACTCCTACAATGAGCAGTTCTTC. Translation: CSAPRNSYNEQFF.

As for this clonotype: A read error may be the cause here, since a much bigger clone is one base away. DNA for the CDR3: TGCAGCGTTCTCCTTGCGTGGACCTGGAGTGACAATGAGCAGTTCTTC. Amino acids: CSVLLAWTWSDNEQFF. This sequence joins TRBV29-1 and TRBJ2-1; D is ambiguous. The germline V gene encodes CDR1 SQVTM and CDR2 ANQGSEA. The germline V and J ends were trimmed by 5 bases and 5 bases, with 22 bases remaining between them. CDR3 length: 16 amino acids.

The chain employs TRBV5-5 and TRBJ1-1; D gene unclear. The CDR3 sequence is 13 residues long. Germline CDR1 SGHKS, CDR2 YYEKEE (reference sequence). Between the trimmed V and J ends, which lost 1 base and 0 bases, there was a span of 4 bases. This CDR3 is CASSLTMNTEAFF. CDR3 DNA: TGTGCCAGCAGCTTGACAATGAACACTGAAGCTTTCTTT.

This clonotype was recorded at least ten times. The V call is TRBV12-3 or TRBV12-4, the J call TRBJ1-2; D gene uncertain. The CDR3 contains 13 residues. V was trimmed by 3 bases and J by 6 bases, leaving 11 bases between them. In DNA, the CDR3 is TGTGCCAGCAGTTTGTTCTCCGGGGATGGCTACACCTTC. It specifies CASSLFSGDGYTF.

This clonotype was seen repeatedly, ten times or more. The chain combines TRBV6-6 with TRBJ2-7; 7 positions agree with TRBD2. V lost 1 base to trimming and J lost 4 bases; unmatched junction nucleotides: 4. Germline V lookup: CDR1 MNHNY, CDR2 SVGAGI (reference sequence). There are 14 residues in the CDR3. The CDR3: CASSYLPGGYEQYF. The CDR3 DNA reads TGTGCCAGCAGTTACTTGCCCGGGGGGTACGAGCAGTACTTC.